One sample yielded the 26 T cell receptor beta chains listed below, sequenced in a study of CD8+CD57+ T cells in acquired aplastic anemia. TCR beta VDJ and CDR3 profiling used genomic DNA as template. TCRdb re-analysed the reads in MiXCR, keeping a single row per CDR3 protein. The table shows around 400,000 distinct CDR3 sequences, with about two thirds occurring only once. The specimen sequenced was sorted CD4+, CD8+, or CD8+CD57+ T cells (not recorded which) from PBMCs. The receptors originated from a human donor in good health, serving as a control.

This clonotype has a count of ten or more. The chain has TRBV6-6 and TRBJ1-6, with a possible D match to TRBD1 (5 bases). The germline gives CDR1 MNHNY, CDR2 SVGAGI (reference sequence). The CDR3 has 12 amino acids. Trimming stripped 5 bases from V and 14 bases from J, with 13 bases between. DNA of the CDR3: TGTGCCAGCAGTCCATCCGACAGTACCCTCCACTTT. It codes for CASSPSDSTLHF.

The rearrangement joins TRBV9 to TRBJ1-1; possibly TRBD1 for D (6 bases). Trimming pared 5 bases from V and 8 bases from J, leaving 19 bases between. The length of the CDR3 is 14 residues. From germline, CDR1 is SGDLS and CDR2 YYNGEE. The DNA of the CDR3 is TGTGCCAGCAGGGAGACAGGATTGAACTCCGAAGCTTTCTTT. Its protein product is CASRETGLNSEAFF.

This clonotype has a single count. No conserved phenylalanine or tryptophan is present at the end of the CDR3, so a read error is the likely explanation. Because the CDR3's place on the DNA is in doubt, the DNA is left out and the CDR3 is given as listed by TCRdb. The chain combines TRBV2 with TRBJ1-6. CDR1 and CDR2 (germline): SNHLY, FYNNEI. The CDR3 spans 15 residues, counting both ends. The CDR3 sequence is CASRLAAADTQYFDL.

Details on this clonotype: A much larger clone lies a single base off, so this may be a read error. Given the absence of the conserved phenylalanine or tryptophan at the CDR3 end, a read error is likely. The limits of the CDR3 on the DNA are not certain, so only TCRdb's listed CDR3 is given. J is TRBJ2-3 and V is TRBV5-4. Germline loops: CDR1 SGHNT, CDR2 YYREEE (reference sequence). A total of 15 residues make up the CDR3, ends included. This chain's CDR3 is CASSFAPASTDTQYL.

The chain has TRBV7-7 and TRBJ1-5; a possible D gene is TRBD1 (6 bases). Germline CDR1 is SSHAT and CDR2 is FNYEAQ (reference sequence). The CDR3 runs to 15 residues. This CDR3 is CASVLRYGGNPTKHF. The CDR3 DNA reads as TGTGCTAGCGTCCTACGGTACGGGGGCAATCCGACCAAGCATTTT.

The chain has TRBV20-1 and TRBJ1-2; possible D gene TRBD1, 6 bases. CDR3 length equals 14 residues. Between the trimmed V and J ends, which lost 5 bases and 5 bases, there was a span of 18 bases. In germline, CDR1 is DFQATT, CDR2 SNEGSKA (reference sequence). For the CDR3, the DNA is TGCAGTGCTGGAGGGGGGACTAGCGGGTATGGCTACACCTTC. It codes for CSAGGGTSGYGYTF.

This chain joins TRBV10-3 and TRBJ1-6; D is ambiguous. V lost 10 bases to trimming and J lost 13 bases, with 17 bases between them. The V gene's germline CDR1 is ENHRY and CDR2 SYGVKD. This CDR3 is 12 amino acids long. The CDR3 DNA follows: TGTGCCACACGACATAGCTATTATCCCCTCCACTTT. This sequence encodes CATRHSYYPLHF.

On this clonotype itself: A clone one base away is much larger, so this may be a read error. The chain uses TRBV30 and TRBJ1-2, with TRBD1 identical over 8 bases. The CDR3 runs 13 residues. Germline loops: CDR1 GTSNPN, CDR2 SVGIG (reference sequence). The CDR3 DNA is TGTGCCTGGAGTACGACAGGGGCCTATAGCTACACCTTC. This translates into CAWSTTGAYSYTF.

A note on this clonotype: The junction departs from the called germline gene at one end, perhaps through a read error. This chain links TRBV2 with TRBJ2-1; D is unresolved. Germline loops: CDR1 SNHLY, CDR2 FYNNEI. The CDR3 is 15 residues long. DNA of the CDR3: TGTGCCAGCAGCTGGACGCAAGGCCCTGGCAAGGACCAGCACTTT. This gives the protein CASSWTQGPGKDQHF. The variable domain in full, completed from reference TRBV2 and TRBJ2-1, reads EPEVTQTPSHQVTQMGQEVILRCVPISNHLYFYWYRQILGQKVEFLVSFYNNEISEKSEIFDDQFSVERPDGSNFTLKIRSTKLEDSAMYFCASSWTQGPGKDQHFGPGTRLTVL.

This clonotype was observed a single time. A junction end diverges from the germline sequence, so it may reflect a read error. The V call is TRBV7-2, the J call TRBJ1-2; tentatively, D is TRBD1 (5 bases). Germline V gene lookup returns CDR1 SGHTA and CDR2 FQGNSA. The CDR3 is 13 residues long. CDR3 bases: TGTGCCAGCAGCCCGCAAGGGGCAGATGCTTTCATCTTC. Translated: CASSPQGADAFIF.

This chain links TRBV9 with TRBJ2-3; 8 nucleotides align to TRBD1. The germline V gene encodes CDR1 SGDLS and CDR2 YYNGEE. Trimming removed 4 bases from V and 15 bases from J; junction bases left unmatched: 16. The CDR3 is 14 amino acids. The chain's CDR3 is CASSPSGTGNYGYF. Here the CDR3 DNA reads TGTGCCAGCAGCCCTTCCGGGACAGGAAACTATGGCTATTTT.

This clonotype occurred many times. This chain connects TRBV12-5 to TRBJ2-1, with no clear D. V lost 5 bases and J lost 15, with 17 bases in between. The germline V gene has CDR1 LGHNT and CDR2 FRNRAP. This CDR3 has 12 amino acids. DNA of the CDR3: TGTGCTAGTGGTCCGCCGCTTGGATTCATGTTCTTC. Translating it yields CASGPPLGFMFF.

This clonotype was counted ten times or more. CDR3 in amino acids: CACTTGGSYEQYF. The CDR3 nucleotides read TGTGCCTGTACTACAGGGGGCTCCTACGAGCAGTACTTC. The rearrangement links TRBV30 to TRBJ2-7; 8 bases fit TRBD1. The V gene end was trimmed by 6 bases and the J gene end by 0 bases; junction bases not matched to a gene: 4. CDR1 is GTSNPN and CDR2 is SVGIG in the germline V gene (reference sequence). This CDR3 spans 13 amino acids.

This clonotype was counted many times. V and J are TRBV9 and TRBJ1-6; D call uncertain. Trimming pared 2 bases from V and 7 bases from J, leaving 10 bases between. CDR1 SGDLS and CDR2 YYNGEE come from the germline V gene. There are 14 residues in the CDR3. CDR3 sequence reads: CASSVYERNSPLHF. The CDR3 DNA is TGTGCCAGCAGCGTCTACGAAAGAAATTCACCCCTCCACTTT.

As regards this clonotype: This could be a read error, since a much larger clone is one nucleotide away. The rearrangement joins TRBV7-8 to TRBJ2-2, with 10 bases lining up with TRBD2. V shed 4 bases and J 3 bases; nucleotides not matched to a gene: 14. The CDR3 extends over 19 amino acids. The germline gives CDR1 SGHVS, CDR2 FQNEAQ. The CDR3 region is CASSSIPGLARGDTGELFF. The CDR3 coding sequence is TGTGCCAGCAGCTCGATACCGGGACTAGCGCGGGGGGACACCGGGGAGCTGTTTTTT. The full variable domain, its missing parts supplied by reference TRBV7-8 and TRBJ2-2, is GAGVSQSPRYKVAKRGQDVALRCDPISGHVSLFWYQQALGQGPEFLTYFQNEAQLDKSGLPSDRFFAERPEGSVSTLKIQRTQQEDSAVYLCASSSIPGLARGDTGELFFGEGSRLTVL.

The sample holds one count of this clonotype. This rearrangement joins TRBV5-1 to TRBJ1-5, with a tentative D call TRBD1 (5 bases). Trimming stripped 0 bases from V and 8 bases from J, with 12 bases between. Germline assignment: CDR1 SGHRS and CDR2 YFSETQ. This CDR3 comprises 14 residues. CDR3 amino acids: CASSLAGQIEPQHF. CDR3 sequence (DNA): TGCGCCAGCAGCTTGGCGGGGCAGATTGAGCCCCAGCATTTT.

The chain is built from TRBV20-1 and TRBJ2-1; 11 nucleotides align to TRBD1. Germline V gene lookup returns CDR1 DFQATT and CDR2 SNEGSKA (reference sequence). The J segment lost 5 bases and the V segment lost 6 bases, leaving 9 bases of the junction unmatched. The CDR3 has 15 residues. The CDR3 nucleotides read TGCAGTGCCTCGGGACAGGGGGGCTATGACAATGAGCAGTTCTTC. It yields the protein CSASGQGGYDNEQFF.

This chain joins TRBV15 and TRBJ2-3; D assignment may be TRBD1 or TRBD2 (5 bases each). The V end lost 6 bases, the J end lost 9 bases, and 25 bases lay between the germline ends. This CDR3 contains 16 residues. CDR1 and CDR2 from the germline V gene are LNHNV and YYDKDF (reference sequence). In DNA form, the CDR3 reads TGTGCCACCAGTACTCGGACACAGAGGGGCAGAGAGACGCAGTATTTT. Its protein product is CATSTRTQRGRETQYF.

A few counts support this clonotype. The V gene is TRBV2, the J gene TRBJ2-3; 9 nucleotides line up with TRBD1. This CDR3 comprises 13 residues. Trimming at V came to 8 bases and at J to 2 bases, leaving 2 bases not matched to a gene. CDR1 is SNHLY and CDR2 is FYNNEI in the germline V gene. The CDR3 nucleotides read TGTGCCAGCGGGGACAGGGACACAGATACGCAGTATTTT. Amino acids: CASGDRDTDTQYF.

This clonotype was seen once. V gene TRBV7-2 combines with J gene TRBJ1-5; tentative D call: TRBD1 (5 bases). CDR1 SGHTA and CDR2 FQGNSA come from the germline V gene. The V end was cut by 2 bases, the J end by 6 bases, with 14 bases between. The CDR3 has 15 amino acids. In DNA form, the CDR3 reads TGTGCCAGCAGCTTAAGCCAGGGACGGATTCAGCCCCAGCATTTT. Translation gives CASSLSQGRIQPQHF.

This clonotype was seen ten or more times. The gene calls are TRBV4-3 and TRBJ1-1; D remains ambiguous. Trimming removed 1 base at V and 5 bases at J, with 5 bases between. In germline, CDR1 is LGHNA, CDR2 YSLEER. The CDR3 extends over 12 amino acids. In DNA, the CDR3 is TGCGCCAGCAGCCAAGGTCGGACTGAAGCTTTCTTT. It encodes CASSQGRTEAFF.

The chain combines TRBV6-6 with TRBJ1-1; 7 bases are a match to TRBD1. With 2 bases clipped from V and 6 bases from J, the junction kept 3 bases outside the gene matches. The CDR3 loop spans 13 amino acids. Looked up from germline, CDR1 is MNHNY and CDR2 is SVGAGI (reference sequence). CDR3 amino acids: CASSYRGLAEAFF. For the CDR3, the DNA is TGTGCCAGCAGTTACAGGGGGCTCGCTGAAGCTTTCTTT.

On this clonotype: The conserved final phenylalanine or tryptophan is absent from the CDR3, which likely points to a read error. The chain combines TRBV7-2 with TRBJ2-7; D is unclear. Trimming left V 3 bases short and J 7 bases short, with 13 bases between. This CDR3 is built from 13 residues. Germline CDR1 is SGHTA and CDR2 is FQGNSA. The CDR3 nucleotides read TGTGCCAGCAGCTTTGATCGCCAGGCGGAGCAGTACTAC. It codes for CASSFDRQAEQYY.

V and J are TRBV7-3 and TRBJ2-5, with 7 nucleotides matching TRBD1. The CDR3 has 16 residues. V shed 6 bases and J 1 base; nucleotides not matched to a gene: 11. Germline loops: CDR1 SGHTA, CDR2 FQGTGA. CDR3 in DNA: TGTGCCAGCAGTTCGAGACCGACAGGGCCCCAAGAGACCCAGTACTTC. This gives the protein CASSSRPTGPQETQYF.

The chain employs TRBV30 and TRBJ1-2, with D tentatively TRBD1 (5 bases). CDR1 and CDR2 (germline): GTSNPN, SVGIG (reference sequence). The germline V and J ends were trimmed by 3 bases and 4 bases, with 12 bases remaining between them. There are 13 residues in the CDR3. The CDR3, as DNA: TGTGCCTGGAGAGTTTGGGGGACCTATGGCTACACCTTC. This sequence encodes CAWRVWGTYGYTF. The full variable domain, with the rest looked up from reference TRBV30 and TRBJ1-2, is SQTIHQWPATLVQPVGSPLSLECTVEGTSNPNLYWYRQAAGRGLQLLFYSVGIGQISSEVPQNLSASRPQDRQFILSSKKLLLSDSGFYLCAWRVWGTYGYTFGSGTRLTVV.

With respect to this clonotype: The CDR3 does not close with the conserved phenylalanine or tryptophan, likely indicating a read error. The V gene is TRBV7-3, the J gene TRBJ2-7; D gene ambiguous. Germline V lookup: CDR1 SGHTA, CDR2 FQGTGA. The CDR3 spans 13 residues. This CDR3 reads CASSRGLKDEQYL. CDR3 sequence (DNA): TGTGCTAGCAGCAGAGGTCTGAAGGACGAGCAGTACCTC.